This TCR beta chain was observed in a study of cytomegalovirus exposure and HLA in healthy donors. Overall study context: A data release that came early held tens of millions of unique TCRs from HLA-typed donors.

Overall study findings and caveats: Clonal expansion was found to be greater in HLA-associated TCR beta chains than in equally common others in a later analysis.

Comment on this clone: Antigen unknown.

PCR amplification relied on 60 Vbeta primers (plus 13 Jbeta primers). The protocol was immunoSEQ multiplex PCR, while the TCRdb copy is restricted to in-frame clones and leaves out a portion. The profile shows over 150,000 clones, about two thirds of them singletons. CDR1 is SQVTM, CDR2 ANQGSEA, per germline. This CDR3 region has 14 residues. The junction had 9 bases not matched to a gene; V was cut back by 5 bases and J by 8 bases. This rearrangement joins TRBV29-1 to TRBJ1-6; 7 nucleotides line up with TRBD1. The TCR originated in a woman in her 30s in good health and CMV-seronegative. The sequencing input was PBMCs. The chain's CDR3 is CSVSTGTGDSPLHF. The CDR3 DNA follows: TGCAGCGTTTCGACAGGGACGGGAGATTCACCCCTCCACTTT.